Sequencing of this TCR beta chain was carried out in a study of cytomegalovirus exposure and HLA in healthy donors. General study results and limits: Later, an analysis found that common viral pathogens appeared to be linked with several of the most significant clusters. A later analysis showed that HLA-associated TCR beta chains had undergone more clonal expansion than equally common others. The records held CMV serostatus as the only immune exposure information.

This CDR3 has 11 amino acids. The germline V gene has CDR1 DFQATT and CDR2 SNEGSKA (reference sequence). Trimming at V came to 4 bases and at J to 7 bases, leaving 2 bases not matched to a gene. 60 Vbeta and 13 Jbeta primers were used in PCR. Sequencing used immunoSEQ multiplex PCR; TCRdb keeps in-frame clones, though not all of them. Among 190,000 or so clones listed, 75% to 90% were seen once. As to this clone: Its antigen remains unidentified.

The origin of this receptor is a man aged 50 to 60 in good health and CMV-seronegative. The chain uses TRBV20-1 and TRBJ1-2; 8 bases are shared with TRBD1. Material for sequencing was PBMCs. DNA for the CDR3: TGCAGTGCTATGACAGGGGCTGGCTACACCTTC. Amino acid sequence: CSAMTGAGYTF.